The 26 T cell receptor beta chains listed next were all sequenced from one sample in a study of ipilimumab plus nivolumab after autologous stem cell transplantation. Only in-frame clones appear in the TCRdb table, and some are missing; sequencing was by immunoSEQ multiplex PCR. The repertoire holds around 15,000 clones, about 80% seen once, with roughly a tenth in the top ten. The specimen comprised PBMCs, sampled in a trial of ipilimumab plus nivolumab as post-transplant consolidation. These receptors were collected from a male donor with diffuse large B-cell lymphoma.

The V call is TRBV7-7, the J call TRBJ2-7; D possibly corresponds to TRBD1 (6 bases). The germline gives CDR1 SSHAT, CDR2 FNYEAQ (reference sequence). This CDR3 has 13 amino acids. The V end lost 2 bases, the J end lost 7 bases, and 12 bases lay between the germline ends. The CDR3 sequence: CASSLYAGDEQYF. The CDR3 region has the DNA TGTGCCAGCAGCTTATACGCAGGGGATGAGCAGTACTTC. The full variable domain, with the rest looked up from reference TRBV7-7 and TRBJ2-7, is GAGVSQSPRYKVTKRGQDVTLRCDPISSHATLYWYQQALGQGPEFLTYFNYEAQPDKSGLPSDRFSAERPEGSISTLTIQRTEQRDSAMYRCASSLYAGDEQYFGPGTRLTVT.

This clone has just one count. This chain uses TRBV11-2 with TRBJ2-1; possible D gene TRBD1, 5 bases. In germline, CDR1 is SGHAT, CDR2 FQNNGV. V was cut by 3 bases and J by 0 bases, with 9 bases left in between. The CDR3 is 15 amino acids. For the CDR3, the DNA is TGTGCCAGCAGCTTGTTCCAGGGCTCCTACAATGAGCAGTTCTTC. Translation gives CASSLFQGSYNEQFF. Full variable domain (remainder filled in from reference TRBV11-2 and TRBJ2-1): EAGVAQSPRYKIIEKRQSVAFWCNPISGHATLYWYQQILGQGPKLLIQFQNNGVVDDSQLPKDRFSAERLKGVDSTLKIQPAKLEDSAVYLCASSLFQGSYNEQFFGPGTRLTVL.

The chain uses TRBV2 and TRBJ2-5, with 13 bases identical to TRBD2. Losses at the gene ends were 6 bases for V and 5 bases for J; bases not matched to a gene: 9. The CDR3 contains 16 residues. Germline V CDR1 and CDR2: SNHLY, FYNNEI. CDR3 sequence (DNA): TGTGCCAGCAGGGGGAGACTAGCGGGGGGCGCGGAGACCCAGTACTTC. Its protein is CASRGRLAGGAETQYF.

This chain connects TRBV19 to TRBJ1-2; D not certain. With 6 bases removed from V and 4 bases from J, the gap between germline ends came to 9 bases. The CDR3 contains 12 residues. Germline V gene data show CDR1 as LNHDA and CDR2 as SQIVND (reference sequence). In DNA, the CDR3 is TGTGCCAGTAGCCCCATGGGCTATGGCTACACCTTC. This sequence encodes CASSPMGYGYTF.

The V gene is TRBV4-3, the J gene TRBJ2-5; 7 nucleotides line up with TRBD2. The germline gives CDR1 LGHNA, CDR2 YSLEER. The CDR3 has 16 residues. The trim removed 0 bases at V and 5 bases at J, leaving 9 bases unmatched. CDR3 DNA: TGCGCCAGCAGCCAAGAGATGGGGGGGTTGGGGGAGACCCAGTACTTC. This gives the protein CASSQEMGGLGETQYF.

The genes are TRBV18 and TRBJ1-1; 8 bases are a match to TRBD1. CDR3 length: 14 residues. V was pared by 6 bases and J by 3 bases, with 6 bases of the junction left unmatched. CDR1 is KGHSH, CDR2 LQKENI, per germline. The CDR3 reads CASSQLQGDTEAFF. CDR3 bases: TGTGCCAGCTCTCAATTACAGGGGGACACTGAAGCTTTCTTT.

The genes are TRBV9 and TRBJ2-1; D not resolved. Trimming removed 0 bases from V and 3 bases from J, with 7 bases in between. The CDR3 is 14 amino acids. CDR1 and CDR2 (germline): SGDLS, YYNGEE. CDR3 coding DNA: TGTGCCAGCAGCGTAGGGCCAAACTACAATGAGCAGTTCTTC. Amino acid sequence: CASSVGPNYNEQFF.

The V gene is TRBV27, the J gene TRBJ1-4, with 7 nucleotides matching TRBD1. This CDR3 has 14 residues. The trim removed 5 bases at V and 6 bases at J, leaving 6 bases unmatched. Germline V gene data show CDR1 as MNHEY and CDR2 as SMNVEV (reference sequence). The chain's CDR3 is CASSDEGGDEKLFF. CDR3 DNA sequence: TGTGCCAGCAGTGACGAAGGGGGCGATGAAAAACTGTTTTTT.

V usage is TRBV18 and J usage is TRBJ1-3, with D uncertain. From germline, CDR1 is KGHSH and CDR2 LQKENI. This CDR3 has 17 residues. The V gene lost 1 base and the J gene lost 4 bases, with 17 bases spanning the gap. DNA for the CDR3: TGTGCCAGCTCACCACAGGGCAGCTCTAGGTCCGGAAACACCATATATTTT. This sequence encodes CASSPQGSSRSGNTIYF.

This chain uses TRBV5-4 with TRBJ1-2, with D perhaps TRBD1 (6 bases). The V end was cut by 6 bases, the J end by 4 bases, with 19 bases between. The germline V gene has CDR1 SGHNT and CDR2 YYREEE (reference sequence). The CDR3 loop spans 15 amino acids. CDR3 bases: TGTGCCAGCAACATAAGCCCGGGGGCCCTCTATGGCTACACCTTC. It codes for CASNISPGALYGYTF.

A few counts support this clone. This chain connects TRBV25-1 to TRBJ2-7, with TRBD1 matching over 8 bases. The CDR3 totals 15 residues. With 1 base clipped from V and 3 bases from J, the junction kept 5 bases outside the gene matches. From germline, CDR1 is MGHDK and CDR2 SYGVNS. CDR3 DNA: TGTGCCAGCAGTGAATTCGGACAGGGAGTCTACGAGCAGTACTTC. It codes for CASSEFGQGVYEQYF.

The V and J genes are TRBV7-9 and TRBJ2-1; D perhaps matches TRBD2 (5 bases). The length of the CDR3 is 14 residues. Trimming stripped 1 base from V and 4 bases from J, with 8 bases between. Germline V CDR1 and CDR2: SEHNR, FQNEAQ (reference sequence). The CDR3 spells CASSLEAAYNEQFF. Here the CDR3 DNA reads TGTGCCAGCAGCTTAGAAGCGGCTTACAATGAGCAGTTCTTC.

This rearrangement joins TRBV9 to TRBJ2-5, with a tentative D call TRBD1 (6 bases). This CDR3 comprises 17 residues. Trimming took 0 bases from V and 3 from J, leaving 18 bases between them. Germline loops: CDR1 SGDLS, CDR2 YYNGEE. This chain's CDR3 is CASSVGGPLAGEETQYF. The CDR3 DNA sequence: TGTGCCAGCAGCGTAGGGGGGCCCCTAGCCGGTGAAGAGACCCAGTACTTC.

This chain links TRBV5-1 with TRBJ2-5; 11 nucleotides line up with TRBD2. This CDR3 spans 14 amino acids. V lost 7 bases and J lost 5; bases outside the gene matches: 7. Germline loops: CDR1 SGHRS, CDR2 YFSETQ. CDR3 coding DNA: TGCGCCAGCGATAGCGGGGGGGCCGGGGAGACCCAGTACTTC. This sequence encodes CASDSGGAGETQYF.

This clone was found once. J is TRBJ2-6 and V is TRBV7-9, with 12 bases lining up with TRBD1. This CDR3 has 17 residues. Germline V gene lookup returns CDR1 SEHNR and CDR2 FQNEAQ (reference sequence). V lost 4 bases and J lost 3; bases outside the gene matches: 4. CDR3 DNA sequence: TGTGCCAGCAGCTCGGGACAGGGGGCGCGTGGGGCCAACGTCCTGACTTTC. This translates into CASSSGQGARGANVLTF.

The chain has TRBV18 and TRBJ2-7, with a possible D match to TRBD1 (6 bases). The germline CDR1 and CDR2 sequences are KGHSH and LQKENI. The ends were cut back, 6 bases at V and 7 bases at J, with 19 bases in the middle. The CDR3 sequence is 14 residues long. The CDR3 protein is CASSQTGSPGEQYF. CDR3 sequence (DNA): TGTGCCAGCTCGCAAACAGGGTCCCCCGGGGAGCAGTACTTC.

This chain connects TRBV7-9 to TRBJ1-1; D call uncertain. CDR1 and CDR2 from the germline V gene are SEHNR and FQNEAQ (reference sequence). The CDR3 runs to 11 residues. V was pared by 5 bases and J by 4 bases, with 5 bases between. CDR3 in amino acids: CASSTVTEAFF. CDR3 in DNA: TGTGCCAGCAGCACAGTCACTGAAGCTTTCTTT.

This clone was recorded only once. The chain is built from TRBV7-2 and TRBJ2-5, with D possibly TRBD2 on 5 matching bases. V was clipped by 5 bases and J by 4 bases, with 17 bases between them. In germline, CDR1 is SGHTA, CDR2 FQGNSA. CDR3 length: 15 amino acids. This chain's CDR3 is CASSPGSGVGETQYF. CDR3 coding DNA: TGTGCCAGCAGCCCGGGGTCCGGCGTAGGAGAGACCCAGTACTTC.

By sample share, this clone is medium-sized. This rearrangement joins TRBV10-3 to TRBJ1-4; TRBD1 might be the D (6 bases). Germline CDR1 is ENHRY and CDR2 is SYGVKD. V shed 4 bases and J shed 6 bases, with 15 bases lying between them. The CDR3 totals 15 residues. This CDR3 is CAISGEQGVYEKLFF. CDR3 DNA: TGTGCCATCAGTGGGGAACAGGGAGTGTATGAAAAACTGTTTTTT.

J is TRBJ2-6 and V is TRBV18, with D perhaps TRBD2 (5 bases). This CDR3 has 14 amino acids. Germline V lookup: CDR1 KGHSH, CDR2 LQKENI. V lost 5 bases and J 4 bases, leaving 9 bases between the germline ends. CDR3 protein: CASSSGMGANVLTF. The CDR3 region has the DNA TGTGCCAGCTCATCCGGGATGGGGGCCAACGTCCTGACTTTC.

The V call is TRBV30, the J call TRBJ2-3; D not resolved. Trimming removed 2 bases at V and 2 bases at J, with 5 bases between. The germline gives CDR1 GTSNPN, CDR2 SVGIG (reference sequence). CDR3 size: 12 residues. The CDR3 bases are TGTGCCTGGAGTCTCGTCACAGATACGCAGTATTTT. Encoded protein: CAWSLVTDTQYF.

CDR3 loop: CASSFAGTGTQPQHF. CDR3 nucleotides: TGTGCCAGCAGCTTCGCCGGGACAGGGACTCAGCCCCAGCATTTT. V is TRBV5-6 and J is TRBJ1-5; 9 bases fit TRBD1. Looked up from germline, CDR1 is SGHDT and CDR2 is YYEEEE. The CDR3 consists of 15 residues. Unmatched junction bases numbered 6, after V lost 2 bases and J lost 6 bases.

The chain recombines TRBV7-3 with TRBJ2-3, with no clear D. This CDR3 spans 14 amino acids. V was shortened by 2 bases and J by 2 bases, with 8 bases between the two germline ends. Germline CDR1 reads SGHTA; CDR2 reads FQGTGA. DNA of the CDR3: TGTGCCAGCAGCTTATCCGGTGACACAGATACGCAGTATTTT. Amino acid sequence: CASSLSGDTDTQYF.

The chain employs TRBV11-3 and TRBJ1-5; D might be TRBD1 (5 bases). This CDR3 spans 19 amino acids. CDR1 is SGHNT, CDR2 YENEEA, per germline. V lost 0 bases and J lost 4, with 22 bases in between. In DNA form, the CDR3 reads TGTGCCAGCAGCTTAGAGGGAGCAGGGTGCCGGGGAGGGAATCAGCCCCAGCATTTT. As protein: CASSLEGAGCRGGNQPQHF.

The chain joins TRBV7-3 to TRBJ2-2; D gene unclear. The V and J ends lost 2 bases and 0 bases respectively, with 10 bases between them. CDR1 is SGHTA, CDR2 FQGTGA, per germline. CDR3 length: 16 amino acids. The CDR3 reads CASSLESSSNTGELFF. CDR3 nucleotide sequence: TGTGCCAGCAGCTTAGAGAGTAGCTCGAACACCGGGGAGCTGTTTTTT.

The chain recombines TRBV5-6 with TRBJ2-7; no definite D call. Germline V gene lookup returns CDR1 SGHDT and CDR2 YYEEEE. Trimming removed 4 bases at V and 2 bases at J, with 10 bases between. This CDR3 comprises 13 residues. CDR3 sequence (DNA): TGTGCCAGCAGCGCGAAGGTAGCCTACGAGCAGTACTTC. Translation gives CASSAKVAYEQYF.